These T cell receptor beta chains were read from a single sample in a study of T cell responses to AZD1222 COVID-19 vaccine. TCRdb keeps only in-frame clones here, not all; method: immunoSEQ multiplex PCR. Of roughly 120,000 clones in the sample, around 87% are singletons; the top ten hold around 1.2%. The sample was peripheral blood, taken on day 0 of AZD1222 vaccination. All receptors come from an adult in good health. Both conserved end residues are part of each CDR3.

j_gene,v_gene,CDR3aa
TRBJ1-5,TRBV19,CASSLGQPQHF
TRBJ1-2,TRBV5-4,CASSSPTGPEGYGYTF
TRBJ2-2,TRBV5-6,CASSLWGATGELFF
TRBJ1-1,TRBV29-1,CSVTGRSNTEAFF
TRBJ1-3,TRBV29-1,CSVSGAGNTIYF
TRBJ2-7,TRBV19,CASSLGSEQYF
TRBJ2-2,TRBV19,CATQSENTGELFF
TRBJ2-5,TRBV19,CASSQQGKDQYF
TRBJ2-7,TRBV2,CASRGTVSYEQYF
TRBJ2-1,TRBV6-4,CASNWGSNTYNEQFF
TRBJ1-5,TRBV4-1,CASSDTRGPTNQPQHF
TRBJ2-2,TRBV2,CASSDWGLATGELFF
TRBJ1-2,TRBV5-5,CASSSPVSSRALYGYTF
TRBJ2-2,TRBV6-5,CASSRGGAGELFF
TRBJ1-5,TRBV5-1,CASSWGQGANQPQHF
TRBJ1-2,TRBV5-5,CASTPGWGDGYGYTF
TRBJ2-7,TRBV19,CASSISRNSYEQYF
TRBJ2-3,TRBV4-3,CASSQDRIDRSTDTQYF
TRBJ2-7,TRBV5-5,CASSLVPGQDFYEQYF
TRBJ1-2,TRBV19,CASSIWVRRILRGQGSYGYTF
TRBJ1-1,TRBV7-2,CASSLLGTEAFF
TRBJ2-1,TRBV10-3,CAISESRLAGATRRNEQFF
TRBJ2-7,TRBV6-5,CASSRWDEQYF
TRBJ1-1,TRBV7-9,CASSLDMNTEAFF
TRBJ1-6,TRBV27,CASSLYGFAGGSYNSPLHF
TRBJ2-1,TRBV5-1,CASSLRSSGDNEQFF
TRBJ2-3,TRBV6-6,CASSSGGFPDTQYF
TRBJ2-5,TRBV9,CASSVSGGAMVETQYF
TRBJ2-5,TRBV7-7,CASSLVRGQKETQYF
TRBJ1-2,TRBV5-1,CASSILQGDTNYGYTF
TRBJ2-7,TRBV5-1,CASSLGQPWGEQYF
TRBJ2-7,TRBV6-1,CASSEALGRSYEQYF
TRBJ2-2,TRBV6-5,CASSWTGLNTGELFF
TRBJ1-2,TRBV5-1,CASSLEGGGYTF
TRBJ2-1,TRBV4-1,CASSHPLKAGVNYNEQFF